Detailed here is one T cell receptor beta chain. This clone's antigen is unknown. No per-base quality is available; no much larger clone lies one base away. The immunoSEQ Assay, a bias-controlled multiplex PCR, was used to amplify TCRbeta CDR3 regions from genomic DNA. In the authors' own workflow: The number of nucleated cells in each sample was estimated by amplification of reference gene primers within the assay. To quantify the absolute abundance of each unique TCRbeta CDR3 rearrangement, sequence reads were collapsed and filtered. For each sample, productive Simpson clonality was calculated by taking the square root of Simpson's diversity index across productive rearrangements. TCRdb stores this immuneACCESS table with in-frame sequences only. Part of the clones is absent; in the studies checked, under half of the shortfall reflects unresolved V genes, and no reason is known for the rest. That table supplies the V and J calls and clone size; D and trimming were determined from the DNA. Present in this sample are over 100,000 clones, roughly 84% of which were seen just once. 1.1% to 1.5% of the sample lies in the top ten.

The data derive from a study of blood T cell repertoires in COVID-19 (TCRdb year 2020). Study-wide context: Collaborator samples came from the United States, Italy and Spain and covered acute and convalescent phases of COVID-19. The material from the prospective study consisted of cDNA or gDNA derived from T cells, B-cell-depleted T cells, or PBMCs. Deeply sampled blood TCRbeta repertoires from subjects exposed to, actively infected with, or recovered from COVID-19 were included in the dataset. A freely available public database, intended as a resource for researchers studying the immune response to SARS-CoV-2, is where the repertoires were released. Samples came from the ongoing ImmuneRACE study (first 160 participants) plus 1,254 subjects from 6 global collaborators. Sample metadata almost always included a de-identified subject ID, COVID-19 status, age in years and sex. Where available, HLA class I and class II types were taken from metadata supplied by the sample provider and were not determined by assay-based typing.

Beyond this particular receptor, the publication reports: The amount of clinical and demographic metadata varied by source and participant and was provided uncurated.

Collaborating institutions collected whole blood in K2EDTA tubes following their own protocols. For TCRbeta analysis, collaborators shipped samples in one of three forms: frozen whole blood, isolated PBMCs, or DNA extracted from either of those sample types. CDR1 SNHLY and CDR2 FYNNEI were looked up in the germline V gene. Relative to germline, V is missing 5 bases and J is missing 7 bases, with 6 bases of the junction outside any gene match. Counted from cysteine to phenylalanine, this CDR3 has 13 amino acids. CDR3 DNA is the only sequence kept; it has 39 bases, read in frame from the first base. The origin of this receptor is a man in his forties with acute or convalescent COVID-19. Input material: peripheral blood. The chain couples TRBV2 to TRBJ2-5, and TRBD1 aligns with 8 junction nucleotides. This receptor has the CDR3 CASSRTGKGTQYF. The nucleotide sequence is TGTGCCAGCAGTCGGACAGGGAAGGGGACCCAGTACTTC. Outside the CDR3, residues come from the reference TRBV2 and TRBJ2-5 proteins, so the full variable domain is: EPEVTQTPSHQVTQMGQEVILRCVPISNHLYFYWYRQILGQKVEFLVSFYNNEISEKSEIFDDQFSVERPDGSNFTLKIRSTKLEDSAMYFCASSRTGKGTQYFGPGTRLLVL.